The next 21 T cell receptor beta chains were all read from a single sample in a study of siplizumab effects on memory and regulatory T cells. Here immunoSEQ multiplex PCR was the method, and the copy in TCRdb shows in-frame clones only, minus some. Here the sample spans about 120,000 clones, 90% to 95% being singletons. The specimen was non-Treg CD4+ T cells sorted from blood. These receptors originate from a human donor in good health.

V gene TRBV7-6 combines with J gene TRBJ2-5; 11 bases fit TRBD1. CDR1 SGHVS and CDR2 FNYEAQ come from the germline V gene. After removal of 2 bases from V and 4 bases from J, the junction contained 9 bases not matched to a gene. This CDR3 has 17 amino acids. CDR3 amino acids: CASSLTRWTGGRETQYF. The CDR3 region has the DNA TGTGCCAGCAGCTTAACCCGATGGACAGGGGGCCGAGAGACCCAGTACTTC.

The table lists this clone with a count of one. This chain joins TRBV9 and TRBJ2-5; weak D call: TRBD2 (5 bases). V lost 4 bases to trimming and J lost 3 bases, with 7 bases between them. The CDR3 contains 12 residues. In germline, CDR1 is SGDLS, CDR2 YYNGEE. CDR3 region: CASSRGEETQYF. In nucleotides, the CDR3 is TGTGCCAGCAGCCGGGGAGAAGAGACCCAGTACTTC.

The chain links TRBV4-1 to TRBJ2-7; 7 bases map to TRBD1. The CDR3 runs 15 residues. Germline CDR1 and CDR2: MGHRA and YSYEKL. Losses at the gene ends were 5 bases for V and 1 base for J; bases not matched to a gene: 8. This CDR3 reads CASSALTGLSYEQYF. CDR3 bases: TGCGCCAGCAGCGCACTGACAGGGTTATCCTACGAGCAGTACTTC.

This rearrangement joins TRBV29-1 to TRBJ1-1, with 8 bases fitting TRBD1. The germline gives CDR1 SQVTM, CDR2 ANQGSEA. This CDR3 comprises 14 residues. V dropped 8 bases and J dropped 2; count of bases not matched to a gene: 10. CDR3 DNA sequence: TGCAGCTTCGGGAAACAGGGGGTAAACACTGAAGCTTTCTTT. This sequence encodes CSFGKQGVNTEAFF.

This chain links TRBV29-1 with TRBJ2-5, with 9 nucleotides matching TRBD1. The CDR3 is 13 residues long. The germline gives CDR1 SQVTM, CDR2 ANQGSEA. J lost 4 bases, V lost 6 bases, and 6 bases had no gene match. The CDR3 protein is CSVGGTGPETQYF. The CDR3 coding sequence is TGCAGCGTCGGAGGGACAGGGCCAGAGACCCAGTACTTC.

The CDR3 nucleotides are TGCAGCGCCGGGGAGGGTCAGCCCCAGCATTTT. Its protein product is CSAGEGQPQHF. This chain links TRBV29-1 with TRBJ1-5, with unresolved D. The V and J ends lost 7 bases and 6 bases respectively, with 10 bases between them. The CDR3 spans 11 residues. CDR1 and CDR2 from the germline V gene are SQVTM and ANQGSEA.

This clone was found a few times. The chain uses TRBV30 and TRBJ2-7; no clear D. Trimming removed 2 bases from V and 4 bases from J, with 9 bases in between. CDR1 is GTSNPN and CDR2 is SVGIG in the germline V gene (reference sequence). CDR3 length equals 12 residues. The CDR3 region has the DNA TGTGCCTGGAGTTCCCCCAAGTACGAGCAGTACTTC. Translated, it gives CAWSSPKYEQYF.

This chain uses TRBV25-1 with TRBJ2-3, with a weak D call TRBD1 (6 bases). From germline, CDR1 is MGHDK and CDR2 SYGVNS. V was clipped by 1 base and J by 0 bases, with 8 bases between them. This CDR3 region has 15 residues. DNA for the CDR3: TGTGCCAGCAGTGAATTAACAGGGAGCACAGATACGCAGTATTTT. It translates to CASSELTGSTDTQYF.

This chain connects TRBV5-1 to TRBJ1-2; no clear D. This CDR3 has 15 amino acids. V lost 2 bases to trimming and J lost 2 bases, with 13 bases between them. CDR1 SGHRS and CDR2 YFSETQ come from the germline V gene. DNA for the CDR3: TGCGCCAGCAGCTTTGCAGTTTCCGGAAACTATGGCTACACCTTC. Its translation: CASSFAVSGNYGYTF.

The CDR3 here is CASSERGSGVTSDEQYF. The CDR3 nucleotides are TGTGCCAGCAGTGAAAGAGGGTCGGGGGTTACCTCGGACGAGCAGTACTTC. The V call is TRBV6-1, the J call TRBJ2-7, with D possibly being TRBD2 (6 bases). This CDR3 is 17 amino acids long. The germline V gene encodes CDR1 MNHNS and CDR2 SASEGT. V was cut by 2 bases and J by 5 bases, with 22 bases left in between.

CDR3 coding DNA: TGTGCCAGCAGCTCCCGTCCAGGGAGAGAGACCCAGTACTTC. Translation: CASSSRPGRETQYF. The rearrangement joins TRBV5-4 to TRBJ2-5; D may be TRBD1 or TRBD2 (5 bases each). This CDR3 comprises 14 residues. V dropped 3 bases and J dropped 4 bases, with 13 bases sitting between them. Germline V gene sequence: CDR1 SGHNT, CDR2 YYREEE (reference sequence).

The chain is built from TRBV9 and TRBJ2-3; no clear D. CDR1 is SGDLS and CDR2 is YYNGEE in the germline V gene. V gave up 1 base and J gave up 2 bases, with 5 bases separating them. The CDR3 loop spans 13 amino acids. The CDR3 sequence is CASSVSNTDTQYF. The CDR3 region has the DNA TGTGCCAGCAGCGTATCTAACACAGATACGCAGTATTTT.

This clone came up once. The V call is TRBV5-6, the J call TRBJ1-1; 8 nucleotides agree with TRBD1. The germline V gene has CDR1 SGHDT and CDR2 YYEEEE. CDR3 length: 13 residues. Losses at the gene ends were 5 bases for V and 4 bases for J; bases not matched to a gene: 4. The CDR3 DNA reads as TGTGCCAGCAGAGGACAGGGCGGCACTGAAGCTTTCTTT. Translating gives CASRGQGGTEAFF.

J is TRBJ1-5 and V is TRBV10-1; D call uncertain. Germline-derived CDR1 and CDR2 are WNHNN and SYGVQD (reference sequence). This CDR3 contains 14 residues. V was trimmed by 5 bases and J by 5 bases, leaving 13 bases between them. The CDR3 sequence: CASSLGFADQPQHF. CDR3 DNA: TGCGCCAGCAGTTTAGGATTTGCGGATCAGCCCCAGCATTTT.

In this sample, this clone turned up once. This chain connects TRBV27 to TRBJ1-2; 12 bases are shared with TRBD1. The CDR3 is 17 residues long. From germline, CDR1 is MNHEY and CDR2 SMNVEV (reference sequence). V lost 5 bases, J lost 8 bases, and 15 bases stayed unmatched. This CDR3 reads CASSPSLRDRGRDGYTF. CDR3 nucleotide sequence: TGTGCCAGCAGTCCATCGCTCCGGGACAGGGGGCGGGACGGCTACACCTTC.

CDR3 protein: CASSEQTVDLTEAFF. The CDR3 region has the DNA TGTGCCAGCTCAGAACAGACAGTCGACCTGACTGAAGCTTTCTTT. The chain employs TRBV18 and TRBJ1-1, with a weak D call TRBD1 (5 bases). The V end lost 5 bases, the J end lost 5 bases, and 18 bases lay between the germline ends. CDR1 and CDR2 from the germline V gene are KGHSH and LQKENI. This CDR3 is built from 15 residues.

This clone showed up just once. The V and J genes are TRBV7-6 and TRBJ2-5; no reliable D call. V was shortened by 5 bases and J by 1 base, with 17 bases between the two germline ends. This CDR3 comprises 16 residues. The germline CDR1 and CDR2 sequences are SGHVS and FNYEAQ. The CDR3 is CASSLGTVPFQETQYF. CDR3 nucleotide sequence: TGTGCCAGCAGCCTTGGCACAGTACCCTTCCAAGAGACCCAGTACTTC.

This chain links TRBV6-5 with TRBJ2-7, with 8 bases aligning to TRBD2. Germline loops: CDR1 MNHEY, CDR2 SVGAGI. The CDR3 consists of 14 residues. Losses at the gene ends were 8 bases for V and 2 bases for J; bases not matched to a gene: 8. The CDR3: CASSGSGEAYEQYF. The CDR3 DNA sequence: TGTGCCAGCTCGGGTAGCGGGGAAGCCTACGAGCAGTACTTC.

This chain's CDR3 is CASSLVGRGRNTIYF. In nucleotides, the CDR3 is TGTGCCAGCAGCTTAGTAGGCAGGGGAAGAAACACCATATATTTT. J is TRBJ1-3 and V is TRBV7-8; possible D gene TRBD1, 6 bases. V lost 1 base to trimming and J lost 5 bases, with 12 bases between them. Germline V gives CDR1 SGHVS, CDR2 FQNEAQ. The length of the CDR3 is 15 residues. The full variable domain, with the rest looked up from reference TRBV7-8 and TRBJ1-3, is GAGVSQSPRYKVAKRGQDVALRCDPISGHVSLFWYQQALGQGPEFLTYFQNEAQLDKSGLPSDRFFAERPEGSVSTLKIQRTQQEDSAVYLCASSLVGRGRNTIYFGEGSWLTVV.

This clone was seen only once. V is TRBV2 and J is TRBJ2-7; no clear D gene. Germline loops: CDR1 SNHLY, CDR2 FYNNEI. The length of the CDR3 is 12 residues. Trimming shortened V by 3 bases and J by 1 base, and 4 bases separated the two germline ends. CDR3 sequence reads: CASSEESYEQYF. CDR3 nucleotides: TGTGCCAGCAGTGAGGAGTCCTACGAGCAGTACTTC.

CDR3 sequence reads: CASSPGTGAYYGELFF. The CDR3 bases are TGCGCCAGCAGCCCCGGGACAGGGGCATATTACGGGGAGCTGTTTTTT. This sequence joins TRBV5-1 and TRBJ2-2; TRBD1 aligns across 10 bases. Per the germline V gene, CDR1 is SGHRS and CDR2 is YFSETQ. Germline trimming cut 4 bases from V and 7 bases from J; bases unmatched to any gene: 10. The CDR3 covers 16 residues.